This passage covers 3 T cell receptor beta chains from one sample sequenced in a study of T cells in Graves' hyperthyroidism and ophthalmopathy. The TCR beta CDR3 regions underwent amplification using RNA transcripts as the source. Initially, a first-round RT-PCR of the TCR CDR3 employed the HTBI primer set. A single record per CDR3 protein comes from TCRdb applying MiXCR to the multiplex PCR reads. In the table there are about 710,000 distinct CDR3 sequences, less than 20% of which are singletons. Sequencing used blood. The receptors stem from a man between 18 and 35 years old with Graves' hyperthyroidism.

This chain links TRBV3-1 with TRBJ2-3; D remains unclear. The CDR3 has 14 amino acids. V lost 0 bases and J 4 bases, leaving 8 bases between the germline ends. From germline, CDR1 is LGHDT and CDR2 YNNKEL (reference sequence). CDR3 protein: CASSQDLRADTQYF. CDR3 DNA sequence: TGTGCCAGCAGCCAAGATCTAAGGGCAGATACGCAGTATTTT.

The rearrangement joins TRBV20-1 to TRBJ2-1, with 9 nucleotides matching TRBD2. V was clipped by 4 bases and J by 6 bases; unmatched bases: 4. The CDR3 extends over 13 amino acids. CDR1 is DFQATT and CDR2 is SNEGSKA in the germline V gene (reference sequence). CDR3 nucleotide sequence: TGCAGTGCTACTAGCGGGATGTTCAATGAGCAGTTCTTC. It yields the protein CSATSGMFNEQFF.

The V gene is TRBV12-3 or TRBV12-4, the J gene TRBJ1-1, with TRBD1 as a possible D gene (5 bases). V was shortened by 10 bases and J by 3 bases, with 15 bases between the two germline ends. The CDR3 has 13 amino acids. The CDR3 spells CATTGTWDTEAFF. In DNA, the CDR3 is TGTGCCACCACGGGGACTTGGGACACTGAAGCTTTCTTT.